Below are 19 T cell receptor beta chains sequenced from a single sample in a study of T cell repertoires in cytomegalovirus infection (dated by TCRdb to about 2019). The listed sequencing device is Illumina HiSeq 1500. TCRdb cleaned the public reads at Q25 with fastp, built clones with MiXCR and kept in-frame beta chains. Rows are unified per CDR3 protein, each entry keeping the most common DNA and genes. For this sample the table gives fewer than 550,000 distinct CDR3 sequences, of which approximately 26% were detected only once. About 12% of the sample lies in the top ten. The sequencing sample was made of PBMCs. These receptors came from a human donor in good health (CMV status not recorded). Some clones in this sample may be carry-over from other donors' samples.

In its sample, this clonotype was seen many times. The chain couples TRBV19 to TRBJ1-5; D not resolved. The CDR3 has 15 residues. Germline V gives CDR1 LNHDA, CDR2 SQIVND (reference sequence). The V gene lost 1 base and the J gene lost 7 bases, with 14 bases spanning the gap. The CDR3 nucleotides read TGTGCCAGTAGTATAGTGGGCAGAAGGAAGCAGCCCCAGCATTTT. As protein: CASSIVGRRKQPQHF.

This clonotype has more than one count but fewer than ten. V usage is TRBV15 and J usage is TRBJ1-1; possibly TRBD1 for D (6 bases). CDR1 and CDR2 from the germline V gene are LNHNV and YYDKDF (reference sequence). The CDR3 sequence is 14 residues long. Trimming cost V 6 bases and J 3 bases, with 14 bases left between them. The CDR3 nucleotides read TGTGCCACCAGACAGGGCCCGGTGGACACTGAAGCTTTCTTT. Translating it yields CATRQGPVDTEAFF.

V gene TRBV4-3 combines with J gene TRBJ1-1, with no clear D. The V end was cut by 1 base, the J end by 4 bases, with 10 bases between. In germline, CDR1 is LGHNA, CDR2 YSLEER. There are 14 residues in the CDR3. CDR3 sequence (DNA): TGCGCCAGCAGCCAAGTCCCGAGAAGCACTGAAGCTTTCTTT. It encodes CASSQVPRSTEAFF.

This clonotype occurred many times. This chain connects TRBV7-2 to TRBJ2-7, with D perhaps matching TRBD1 or TRBD2 (5 bases each). CDR1 is SGHTA, CDR2 FQGNSA, per germline. The CDR3 consists of 13 residues. Trimming removed 5 bases from V and 7 bases from J, with 15 bases in between. Here the CDR3 DNA reads TGTGCCAGCAGCCGTGGGGGTGCGAGGGAGCAGTACGTC. Its protein is CASSRGGAREQYV.

As concerns this clonotype: No conserved phenylalanine or tryptophan ends this CDR3, so it is likely a read error. The limits of the CDR3 on the DNA are not certain, so only TCRdb's listed CDR3 is given. This chain uses TRBV27 with TRBJ1-2. Germline CDR1 is MNHEY and CDR2 is SMNVEV (reference sequence). The length of the CDR3 is 11 amino acids, counting both ends. CDR3 amino acids: CATSEGYGYTC.

This clonotype appeared a few times. The chain uses TRBV9 and TRBJ2-1; 10 bases map to TRBD2. The CDR3 has 16 amino acids. CDR1 and CDR2 from the germline V gene are SGDLS and YYNGEE. V dropped 6 bases and J dropped 3; count of bases not matched to a gene: 9. DNA for the CDR3: TGTGCCAGCAACCCTAGCGGGAGCGGGAGCTACAATGAGCAGTTCTTC. It codes for CASNPSGSGSYNEQFF.

The chain couples TRBV20-1 to TRBJ2-7; TRBD1 or TRBD2 may be the D gene (5 bases each). CDR1 is DFQATT and CDR2 is SNEGSKA in the germline V gene (reference sequence). This CDR3 contains 14 residues. Trimming removed 2 bases from V and 6 bases from J, with 17 bases in between. Written as DNA, the CDR3 is TGCAGTGCTAGACTTCCTAGGGACCTTCGCGAGCAGTACTTC. Translating it yields CSARLPRDLREQYF.

This clonotype has a handful of counts. The CDR3 DNA reads TGTGCCAGCAGCTTAGAAGCCCTAGCGGGTTACGAGCAGTACTTC. It specifies CASSLEALAGYEQYF. J is TRBJ2-7 and V is TRBV7-2; TRBD2 aligns across 8 bases. Looked up from germline, CDR1 is SGHTA and CDR2 is FQGNSA. The CDR3 is 15 residues long. V trimming: 1 base; J trimming: 4 bases; junction bases outside the gene matches: 6.

The V and J genes are TRBV28 and TRBJ2-7; D ambiguous. Trimming removed 3 bases at V and 2 bases at J, with 11 bases between. Germline V lookup: CDR1 MDHEN, CDR2 SYDVKM. The CDR3 sequence is 14 residues long. Here the CDR3 reads CASSLQLVAYEQYF. CDR3 nucleotides: TGTGCCAGCAGTTTGCAATTAGTAGCCTACGAGCAGTACTTC.

This clonotype came up many times. The CDR3 region has the DNA TGTGCCAGCAGCTCTATAGCCGACGAGCAGTACTTC. Translating it yields CASSSIADEQYF. V gene TRBV7-6 combines with J gene TRBJ2-7, with D uncertain. Germline V gene data show CDR1 as SGHVS and CDR2 as FNYEAQ. This CDR3 is 12 amino acids long. Trimming stripped 4 bases from V and 5 bases from J, with 9 bases between. Drawing the rest from reference TRBV7-6 and TRBJ2-7, the complete variable domain is GAGVSQSPRYKVTKRGQDVALRCDPISGHVSLYWYRQALGQGPEFLTYFNYEAQQDKSGLPNDRFSAERPEGSISTLTIQRTEQRDSAMYRCASSSIADEQYFGPGTRLTVT.

This clonotype showed up just a few times. The chain employs TRBV7-9 and TRBJ2-7; TRBD2 agrees at 7 bases. V lost 2 bases, J lost 9 bases, and 19 bases stayed unmatched. This CDR3 is 17 amino acids long. Germline V gives CDR1 SEHNR, CDR2 FQNEAQ (reference sequence). CDR3 in DNA: TGTGCCAGCAGCTTATCCGGACTTTCCGCGGGAGTGAGTAGGCAGTACTTC. Amino acid sequence: CASSLSGLSAGVSRQYF.

This clonotype has more than one count but fewer than ten. The rearrangement uses TRBV28 and TRBJ2-1, with a possible D match to TRBD2 (5 bases). The CDR3 has 15 amino acids. The germline V and J ends were trimmed by 3 bases and 2 bases, with 11 bases remaining between them. The germline gives CDR1 MDHEN, CDR2 SYDVKM. The DNA of the CDR3 is TGTGCCAGCAGTTTCGTGGGAGATCCCTACAATGAGCAGTTCTTC. Its protein product is CASSFVGDPYNEQFF.

This clonotype was seen many times. The DNA of the CDR3 is TGTGCCAGCAGCTTAGCGCTGGAAGATACGCAGTATTTT. Protein sequence: CASSLALEDTQYF. V gene TRBV7-6 combines with J gene TRBJ2-3, with unresolved D. Germline V CDR1 and CDR2: SGHVS, FNYEAQ. The CDR3 spans 13 residues. The V end lost 0 bases, the J end lost 5 bases, and 6 bases lay between the germline ends.

CDR3 in DNA: TGCGCCAGCAGCTTGTCAGGACAGGGAGAGTCACCCCTCCACTTT. Translating gives CASSLSGQGESPLHF. This chain links TRBV5-1 with TRBJ1-6, with 8 bases aligning to TRBD1. Trimming removed 1 base from V and 10 bases from J; junction bases left unmatched: 7. CDR1 is SGHRS and CDR2 is YFSETQ in the germline V gene. The CDR3 is 15 amino acids.

The CDR3 loop reads CASSQDRLAGGEDTQYF. Here the CDR3 DNA reads TGTGCCAGCAGCCAAGATCGGCTAGCGGGAGGAGAAGATACGCAGTATTTT. This chain joins TRBV3-1 and TRBJ2-3, with 11 bases lining up with TRBD2. V lost 0 bases, J lost 5 bases, and 7 bases stayed unmatched. In germline, CDR1 is LGHDT, CDR2 YNNKEL (reference sequence). This CDR3 region has 17 residues.

This clonotype was observed a few times. The chain's CDR3 is CASSASGYTF. As DNA, the CDR3 is TGTGCCAGCAGCGCCAGTGGCTACACCTTC. J is TRBJ1-2 and V is TRBV7-9; D gene uncertain. Per germline, CDR1 SEHNR and CDR2 FQNEAQ (reference sequence). V lost 5 bases, J lost 7 bases, and 5 bases lay in between. The CDR3 sequence is 10 residues long.

The rearrangement uses TRBV4-1 and TRBJ1-1; no reliable D call. This CDR3 region has 15 residues. Germline V gives CDR1 MGHRA, CDR2 YSYEKL. V was pared by 0 bases and J by 12 bases, with 20 bases between. CDR3 nucleotides: TGCGCCAGCAGCCAAGACCGAACACCGTCCCTGGTGTCTTTCTTT. Translated: CASSQDRTPSLVSFF.

Comments on this clonotype: This may come from a read error, since a much larger clone is one base off. The chain uses TRBV7-2 and TRBJ2-3; perhaps TRBD1 as D (7 bases). CDR1 is SGHTA and CDR2 is FQGNSA in the germline V gene. This CDR3 has 17 amino acids. V was cut by 3 bases and J by 6 bases, with 22 bases left in between. The CDR3 nucleotides are TGTGCCAGCAGCTTTTCACCCACGGGGCAGGGGGGCGATACGCAGTATTTT. It translates to CASSFSPTGQGGDTQYF.

A few counts support this clonotype. The chain couples TRBV12-3 or TRBV12-4 to TRBJ1-6; D is perhaps TRBD1 (5 bases). Deletions cut 3 bases from V and 5 bases from J, with 8 bases between. CDR3 length equals 14 residues. The CDR3 loop is CASSFGGDNSPLHF. CDR3 sequence (DNA): TGTGCCAGCAGTTTCGGGGGAGATAATTCACCCCTCCACTTT.